This TCR beta chain emerged from a study of T cell responses to AZD1222 COVID-19 vaccine. With respect to this clone: Other nucleotide sequences from this sample produce the same CDR3.

Clones were read by immunoSEQ multiplex PCR, and TCRdb kept only the in-frame ones, dropping some. The sample shows around 200,000 clones, 85% to 95% of them seen only once. Germline assignment: CDR1 SGHRS and CDR2 YFSETQ. Deletions cut 0 bases from V and 2 bases from J, with 5 bases between. CDR3 length equals 13 residues. The chain carries TRBV5-1 and TRBJ1-2; D remains ambiguous. This TCR came from an adult in good health. Sequenced material: peripheral blood, taken on day 0 of AZD1222 vaccination. CDR3 sequence reads: CASSLAGNYGYTF. CDR3 nucleotides: TGCGCCAGCAGCTTGGCCGGGAACTATGGCTACACCTTC.